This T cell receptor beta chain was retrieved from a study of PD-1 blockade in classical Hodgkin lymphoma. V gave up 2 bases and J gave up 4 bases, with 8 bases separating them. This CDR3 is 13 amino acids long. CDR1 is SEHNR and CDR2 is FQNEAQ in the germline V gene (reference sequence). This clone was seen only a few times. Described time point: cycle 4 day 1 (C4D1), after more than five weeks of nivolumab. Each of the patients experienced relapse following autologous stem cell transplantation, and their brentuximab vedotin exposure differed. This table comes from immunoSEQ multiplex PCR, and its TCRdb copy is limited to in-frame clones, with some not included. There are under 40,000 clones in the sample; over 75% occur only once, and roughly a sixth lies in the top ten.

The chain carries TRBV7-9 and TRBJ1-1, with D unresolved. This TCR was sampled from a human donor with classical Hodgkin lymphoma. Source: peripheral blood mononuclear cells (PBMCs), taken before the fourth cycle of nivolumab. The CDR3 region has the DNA TGTGCCAGCAGCTTAAGGGTGCGCACTGAAGCTTTCTTT. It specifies CASSLRVRTEAFF.